One and the same sample provided the 11 T cell receptor beta chains below, sequenced in a study of shared clonotypes between healthy human individuals. CD8 cells classed as naive were CD45RO-negative and positively selected for CCR7, excluding terminally differentiated effector memory CD45RA+ cells. Sequenced by immunoSEQ multiplex PCR; TCRdb stores in-frame clones only, minus some. The sample contains approximately 2,200,000 clones, about 93% of which appear only once. Specimen: naive CD8+ T cells from PBMCs. All receptors derive from a man between 18 and 35 years old in good health. Some clones in this sample may be carry-over from other donors' samples.

The chain has TRBV28 and TRBJ1-4; a weak D match, TRBD1 (6 bases). The CDR3 is 15 residues long. Trimming removed 3 bases at V and 7 bases at J, with 15 bases between. CDR1 is MDHEN and CDR2 is SYDVKM in the germline V gene. The CDR3 spells CASSFFLQGSEKLFF. Here the CDR3 DNA reads TGTGCCAGCAGTTTTTTTTTACAGGGTAGTGAAAAACTGTTTTTT.

The rearrangement links TRBV29-1 to TRBJ2-2; no firm D call. Trimming took off 6 bases at V and 3 bases at J, with 11 bases between the two ends. CDR1 is SQVTM and CDR2 is ANQGSEA in the germline V gene. The CDR3 spans 13 residues. The CDR3 spells CSVRPLHTGELFF. In DNA form, the CDR3 reads TGCAGCGTCAGACCACTACACACCGGGGAGCTGTTTTTT.

The V call is TRBV7-9, the J call TRBJ2-7, with D possibly matching TRBD1 (5 bases). The CDR3 runs to 12 residues. The germline CDR1 and CDR2 sequences are SEHNR and FQNEAQ (reference sequence). Trimming left V 4 bases short and J 6 bases short, with 10 bases between. The CDR3 reads CASSSPQGEQYF. In nucleotides, the CDR3 is TGTGCCAGCAGCTCCCCCCAGGGCGAGCAGTACTTC.

The chain joins TRBV18 to TRBJ1-4; unclear D gene. V was cut by 3 bases and J by 0 bases, with 14 bases left in between. From germline, CDR1 is KGHSH and CDR2 LQKENI. This CDR3 has 17 amino acids. In DNA form, the CDR3 reads TGTGCCAGCTCACCTACCCGAGGGCCCGCAACTAATGAAAAACTGTTTTTT. Protein product: CASSPTRGPATNEKLFF.

The genes are TRBV4-1 and TRBJ1-5; D not certain. Germline V gives CDR1 MGHRA, CDR2 YSYEKL. The CDR3 has 15 residues. With 0 bases removed from V and 5 bases from J, the gap between germline ends came to 11 bases. The CDR3 nucleotides read TGCGCCAGCAGCCAAGATCCAAGGAGAGATCAGCCCCAGCATTTT. This codes for CASSQDPRRDQPQHF.

This clone was seen a handful of times. The chain couples TRBV11-2 to TRBJ1-2; the D is unclear. Trimming stripped 5 bases from V and 4 bases from J, with 11 bases between. Germline V gene lookup returns CDR1 SGHAT and CDR2 FQNNGV. The CDR3 consists of 13 residues. The CDR3 DNA reads TGTGCCAGCAGCCGGGCGGCAACCTATGGCTACACCTTC. It translates to CASSRAATYGYTF. Based on the CDR3 plus reference TRBV11-2 and TRBJ1-2, the full variable domain is EAGVAQSPRYKIIEKRQSVAFWCNPISGHATLYWYQQILGQGPKLLIQFQNNGVVDDSQLPKDRFSAERLKGVDSTLKIQPAKLEDSAVYLCASSRAATYGYTFGSGTRLTVV.

This clone was detected only once. At one end, the junction sequence differs from germline, possibly due to a read error. In the same sample, other DNA sequences code for this CDR3. In DNA form, the CDR3 reads TGTGCCAGCAGCTTATCGCTAGCGGGACCCTACAATGAGCAGTTCTTC. It is translated as CASSLSLAGPYNEQFF. This chain connects TRBV27 to TRBJ2-1; 9 nucleotides line up with TRBD2. The germline gives CDR1 MNHEY, CDR2 SMNVEV (reference sequence). The CDR3 is 16 residues long.

The chain uses TRBV25-1 and TRBJ2-1, with a tentative D call TRBD2 (6 bases). The CDR3 is 14 residues long. Trimming shortened V by 2 bases and J by 3 bases, and 8 bases separated the two germline ends. CDR1 and CDR2 from the germline V gene are MGHDK and SYGVNS. CDR3 residues: CASSEGLFYNEQFF. The DNA for the CDR3 is TGTGCCAGCAGTGAAGGACTATTCTACAATGAGCAGTTCTTC.

The chain couples TRBV10-1 to TRBJ2-3; 14 bases are a match to TRBD2. This CDR3 contains 17 residues. Losses at the gene ends were 4 bases for V and 5 bases for J; bases not matched to a gene: 8. Germline V gene data show CDR1 as WNHNN and CDR2 as SYGVQD (reference sequence). DNA for the CDR3: TGCGCCAGCAGTGGTCCGGGGACTAGCGGGAGAATAGATACGCAGTATTTT. This translates into CASSGPGTSGRIDTQYF.

This chain uses TRBV27 with TRBJ2-3, with a possible D match to TRBD1 (5 bases). CDR1 and CDR2 from the germline V gene are MNHEY and SMNVEV (reference sequence). Trimming stripped 0 bases from V and 2 bases from J, with 12 bases between. This CDR3 has 16 amino acids. In DNA form, the CDR3 reads TGTGCCAGCAGTTTATCCCCAGGACACCCCACAGATACGCAGTATTTT. Translated, it gives CASSLSPGHPTDTQYF.

The genes are TRBV7-9 and TRBJ2-5; a possible D gene is TRBD2 (6 bases). V lost 2 bases and J lost 5, with 12 bases in between. CDR1 is SEHNR, CDR2 FQNEAQ, per germline (reference sequence). CDR3 size: 14 residues. This CDR3 is CASSLSTSRETQYF. The CDR3 coding sequence is TGTGCCAGCAGCTTATCCACTAGCCGGGAGACCCAGTACTTC.